This is a list of T cell receptor beta chains from one sample in a study of siplizumab effects on memory and regulatory T cells. Sequenced by immunoSEQ multiplex PCR; TCRdb stores in-frame clones only, minus some. Of approximately 100,000 clones listed, 85% to 95% were seen once; the top ten hold about 12%. Specimen: non-Treg CD4+ T cells sorted from blood. Receptors were obtained from a human donor in good health. Each CDR3 is given with its conserved first and last residue. The order of the fields is D gene, V gene, clone size, CDR3 length, J gene, CDR3 protein, CDR3 DNA. A D gene is named only where the DNA matches it firmly. Only some rows state a clone size, as once, few, many or a class for expanded clones.

TRBD2	TRBV29-1	NA	14	TRBJ2-2	CSGSLAGSTGELFF	TGCAGCGGATCCTTAGCGGGAAGCACCGGGGAGCTGTTTTTT
TRBD2	TRBV19	NA	16	TRBJ2-1	CASGGSGRISYNEQFF	TGTGCCAGCGGCGGTAGCGGGAGGATTTCCTACAATGAGCAGTTCTTC
NA	TRBV18	NA	15	TRBJ1-1	CASSPISTRRAEAFF	TGTGCCAGCTCCCCGATCTCGACGAGGAGGGCTGAAGCTTTCTTT
TRBD1	TRBV9	NA	16	TRBJ1-1	CASSPKGAGSNTEAFF	TGTGCCAGCTCACCTAAGGGGGCGGGATCGAACACTGAAGCTTTCTTT
NA	TRBV30	NA	13	TRBJ1-2	CAWSLDSGYGYTF	TGTGCCTGGAGCCTCGACAGCGGCTATGGCTACACCTTC
NA	TRBV5-1	NA	13	TRBJ1-2	CASSQTGGWGYTF	TGCGCCAGCAGCCAGACCGGTGGGTGGGGCTACACCTTC
NA	TRBV18	NA	15	TRBJ2-3	CASSPRGARGDTQYF	TGTGCCAGCTCACCGAGGGGTGCTCGGGGAGATACGCAGTATTTT
TRBD1	TRBV19	NA	14	TRBJ1-4	CASKQGTTNEKLFF	TGTGCCAGTAAACAGGGGACGACTAATGAAAAACTGTTTTTT
TRBD1	TRBV18	NA	18	TRBJ2-6	CASSPTGQGTSGANVLTF	TGTGCCAGCTCACCAACGGGACAGGGGACCTCTGGGGCCAACGTCCTGACTTTC
NA	TRBV10-2	few	14	TRBJ2-3	CASSDVAPTDTQYF	TGCGCCAGCAGTGATGTGGCCCCCACAGATACGCAGTATTTT
NA	TRBV2	NA	15	TRBJ1-5	CASSEVSGLNQPQHF	TGTGCCAGCAGTGAAGTCTCAGGTCTAAATCAGCCCCAGCATTTT
TRBD2	TRBV7-3	NA	16	TRBJ2-3	CASSLKQAGVRDTQYF	TGTGCCAGCAGCTTAAAACAAGCGGGAGTCCGAGATACGCAGTATTTT
NA	TRBV5-1	NA	14	TRBJ2-7	CASSLGQGSYEQYF	TGCGCCAGCAGCTTGGGGCAGGGGTCTTACGAGCAGTACTTC
TRBD1	TRBV28	NA	15	TRBJ1-2	CASSSRGQTYYGYTF	TGTGCCAGCAGCTCTCGGGGACAGACCTATTATGGCTACACCTTC
TRBD1	TRBV5-4	NA	16	TRBJ2-2	CASSATGTGDTGELFF	TGTGCCAGCAGCGCCACCGGGACAGGGGATACCGGGGAGCTGTTTTTT
TRBD2	TRBV19	NA	14	TRBJ2-3	CASSISGSADTQYF	TGTGCCAGTAGTATTAGCGGGAGCGCAGATACGCAGTATTTT
TRBD1	TRBV10-3	NA	15	TRBJ1-1	CAISEAGQPGTEAFF	TGTGCCATCAGTGAGGCGGGACAGCCGGGAACTGAAGCTTTCTTT
NA	TRBV18	few	13	TRBJ1-1	CASSRSGYTEAFF	TGTGCCAGCTCACGGTCTGGATACACTGAAGCTTTCTTT
NA	TRBV11-3	NA	12	TRBJ2-2	CASSLNAGELFF	TGTGCCAGCAGCTTGAACGCCGGGGAGCTGTTTTTT
NA	TRBV2	NA	13	TRBJ1-1	CASNPGPNGEAFF	TGTGCCAGCAACCCCGGCCCAAACGGGGAAGCTTTCTTT
NA	TRBV27	NA	14	TRBJ2-7	CASSWHRSSYEQYF	TGTGCCAGCAGTTGGCACAGGAGCTCCTACGAGCAGTACTTC
TRBD2	TRBV18	NA	14	TRBJ2-2	CASSQGLDAGELFF	TGTGCCAGCTCACAGGGACTAGATGCCGGGGAGCTGTTTTTT
TRBD2	TRBV7-2	NA	15	TRBJ2-3	CASSLAGGISDTQYF	TGTGCCAGCAGCTTAGCGGGAGGGATCTCAGATACGCAGTATTTT
NA	TRBV18	NA	15	TRBJ1-5	CASSSKQGGNQPQHF	TGTGCCAGCTCATCGAAACAGGGTGGCAATCAGCCCCAGCATTTT
NA	TRBV7-8	NA	17	TRBJ2-2	CASSARPRGMNTGELFF	TGTGCCAGCAGCGCTAGACCCCGGGGGATGAACACCGGGGAGCTGTTTTTT
NA	TRBV19	NA	13	TRBJ2-5	CASSIDGGETQYF	TGTGCCAGTAGTATAGATGGGGGGGAGACCCAGTACTTC
NA	TRBV6-4	NA	15	TRBJ2-1	CASSANRAGLNEQFF	TGTGCCAGCAGTGCAAACCGGGCGGGGCTCAATGAGCAGTTCTTC
NA	TRBV7-9	NA	17	TRBJ2-1	CASSSVGGGSSYNEQFF	TGTGCCAGCAGCTCCGTGGGCGGAGGCTCATCATACAATGAGCAGTTCTTC
NA	TRBV5-6	NA	13	TRBJ1-1	CASSLVGSFEAFF	TGTGCCAGCAGCTTGGTGGGGAGTTTTGAAGCTTTCTTT
TRBD1	TRBV7-2	NA	16	TRBJ2-6	CASSLLTGAGANVLTF	TGTGCCAGCAGCTTATTGACAGGGGCTGGGGCCAACGTCCTGACTTTC
NA	TRBV18	few	14	TRBJ2-1	CASSPEQVYNEQFF	TGTGCCAGCTCACCCGAGCAAGTTTACAATGAGCAGTTCTTC
TRBD2	TRBV10-3	NA	16	TRBJ2-1	CAIRPSLAGALNEQFF	TGTGCCATCAGACCTTCCCTAGCGGGAGCTCTCAATGAGCAGTTCTTC
TRBD1	TRBV12-5	NA	14	TRBJ1-1	CASGRTGVRTEAFF	TGTGCTAGTGGTAGGACAGGGGTAAGAACTGAAGCTTTCTTT
NA	TRBV5-5	NA	14	TRBJ2-1	CASILDLAYNEQFF	TGTGCCAGTATCCTTGATTTGGCCTACAATGAGCAGTTCTTC
TRBD1	TRBV5-1	once	15	TRBJ2-1	CASSLGQGPYNEQFF	TGCGCCAGCAGCTTAGGACAGGGGCCTTACAATGAGCAGTTCTTC
NA	TRBV20-1	NA	11	TRBJ1-2	CSAERIYGYTF	TGCAGTGCTGAACGCATCTATGGCTACACCTTC
NA	TRBV5-6	NA	14	TRBJ2-7	CASSWAGTRYEQYF	TGTGCCAGCAGCTGGGCCGGGACTCGCTACGAGCAGTACTTC